The clone carrying this T cell receptor beta chain was observed at least ten times. TCRdb redid the calling of the PCR reads with MiXCR, one entry per CDR3 protein. The repertoire consists of 79,000 or so distinct CDR3 sequences, with under 55% occurring once and the leading ten covering 11%. Trimming took off 6 bases at V and 5 bases at J, with 10 bases between the two ends. This CDR3 region has 12 residues. This specimen comes from a study of CDR3 diversity in severe acne. Sequencing was carried out using blood. The source is a male donor with severe acne vulgaris. This sequence joins TRBV12-3 or TRBV12-4 and TRBJ1-1; weak D call: TRBD1 (6 bases). The CDR3 protein is CASSQDRTEAFF. The DNA for the CDR3 is TGTGCCAGCAGCCAAGACAGGACTGAAGCTTTCTTT.